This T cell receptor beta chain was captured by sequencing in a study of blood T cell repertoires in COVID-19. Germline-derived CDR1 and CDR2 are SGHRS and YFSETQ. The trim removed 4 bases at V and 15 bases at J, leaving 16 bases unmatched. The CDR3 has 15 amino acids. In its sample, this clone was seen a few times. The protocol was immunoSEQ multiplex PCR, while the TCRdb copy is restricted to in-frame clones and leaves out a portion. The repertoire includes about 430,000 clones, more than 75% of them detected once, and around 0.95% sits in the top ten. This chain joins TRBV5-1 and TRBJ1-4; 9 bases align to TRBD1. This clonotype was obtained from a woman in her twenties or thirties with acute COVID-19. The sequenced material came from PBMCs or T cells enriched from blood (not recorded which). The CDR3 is CASSPAGTGTLGVFF. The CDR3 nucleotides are TGCGCCAGCAGCCCGGCCGGGACAGGGACTTTAGGGGTGTTTTTT.